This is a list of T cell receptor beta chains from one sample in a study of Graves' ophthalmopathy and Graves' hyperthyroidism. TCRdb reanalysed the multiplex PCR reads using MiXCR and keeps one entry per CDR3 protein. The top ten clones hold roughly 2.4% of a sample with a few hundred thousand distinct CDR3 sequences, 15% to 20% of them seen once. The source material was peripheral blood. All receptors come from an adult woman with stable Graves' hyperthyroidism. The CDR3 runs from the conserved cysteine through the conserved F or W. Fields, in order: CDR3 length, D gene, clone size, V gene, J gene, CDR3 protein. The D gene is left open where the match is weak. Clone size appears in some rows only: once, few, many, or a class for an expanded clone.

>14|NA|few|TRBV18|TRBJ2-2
CASSPGPGTGELFF
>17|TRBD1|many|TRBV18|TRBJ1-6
CASSPPGQGRHNSPLHF
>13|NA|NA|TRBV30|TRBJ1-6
CAFMGGNNSPLHF
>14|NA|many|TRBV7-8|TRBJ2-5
CASSLFQLLETQYF
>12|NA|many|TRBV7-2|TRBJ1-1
CASSRQGSEAFF
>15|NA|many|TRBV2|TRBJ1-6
CASSRGGGYNSPLHF
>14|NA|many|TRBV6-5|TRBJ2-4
CASSLRDGKNIQYF
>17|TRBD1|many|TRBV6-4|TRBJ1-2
CASSQDRERLSNYGYTF
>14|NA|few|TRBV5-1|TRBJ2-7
CASSLAPSGYEQYF
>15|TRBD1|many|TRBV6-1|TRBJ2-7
CASSLPDRTTYEQYF
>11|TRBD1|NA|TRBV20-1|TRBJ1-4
CSATDRGGLFF
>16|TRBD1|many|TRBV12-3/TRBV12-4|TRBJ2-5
CASSLDPGTAQETQYF
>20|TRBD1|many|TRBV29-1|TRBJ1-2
CSVESGGGSGTGRGRYGYTF
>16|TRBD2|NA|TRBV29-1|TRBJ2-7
CSASSSGKRDPYEQYF
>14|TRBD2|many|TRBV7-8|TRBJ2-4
CASSTVAGSNIQYF
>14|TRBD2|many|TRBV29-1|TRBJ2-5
CSVVGGRREETQYF
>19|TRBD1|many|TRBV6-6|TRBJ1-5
CASTPSVPGQGAGNQPQHF
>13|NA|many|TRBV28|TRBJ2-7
CASSGQIRYEQYF
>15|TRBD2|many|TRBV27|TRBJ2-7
CASRITSGSIYEQYF
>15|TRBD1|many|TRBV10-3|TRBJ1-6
CAISRRGQGDSPLHF
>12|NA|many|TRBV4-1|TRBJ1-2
CASSQGEHGYTF
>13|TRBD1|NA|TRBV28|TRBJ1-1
CASSYRQGGGAFF
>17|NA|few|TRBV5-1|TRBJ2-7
CASSLSPGGAGNYEQYF
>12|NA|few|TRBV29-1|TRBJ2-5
CSVMFGGETQYF
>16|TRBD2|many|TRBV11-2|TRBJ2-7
CASSEGLAGTAYEQYF
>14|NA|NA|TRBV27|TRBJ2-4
CASSLSAAMNIQYF